The TCR beta chain under discussion was sequenced for a study of siplizumab effects on memory and regulatory T cells. Method: immunoSEQ multiplex PCR; TCRdb's copy keeps in-frame clones and lacks some. This sample has fewer than 60,000 clones, with over 90% found just once. This CDR3 has 17 amino acids. V lost 2 bases to trimming and J lost 5 bases, with 21 bases between them. Germline V gene data show CDR1 as MNHEY and CDR2 as SMNVEV (reference sequence). This receptor was identified in a human donor in good health. The chain is built from TRBV27 and TRBJ2-5; perhaps TRBD1 as D (7 bases). Material for sequencing was CD8+ T cells sorted from blood. This CDR3 reads CASSLLTVSQGRETQYF. The CDR3 DNA follows: TGTGCCAGCAGTTTACTTACGGTATCACAGGGGAGGGAGACCCAGTACTTC.